Presented here are 5 T cell receptor beta chains from one specimen sequenced in a study of blood T cell repertoires in COVID-19. TCRdb keeps only in-frame clones here, not all; method: immunoSEQ multiplex PCR. The sample includes some 240,000 clones, around 80% seen only once; the top ten take roughly 1.4%. The source material was peripheral blood. These receptors came from a woman aged 40 to 50 who had recovered from COVID-19.

This chain joins TRBV12-3 or TRBV12-4 and TRBJ1-6; 7 bases are a match to TRBD1. The CDR3 is 13 residues long. V shed 5 bases and J 8 bases; nucleotides not matched to a gene: 3. CDR3 coding DNA: TGTGCCAGCAGTGGGACAGAAGATTCACCCCTCCACTTT. Amino acid sequence: CASSGTEDSPLHF.

This clone was picked up one time. This rearrangement joins TRBV7-9 to TRBJ1-2, with a possible D match to TRBD1 (6 bases). The V gene lost 0 bases and the J gene lost 4 bases, with 6 bases spanning the gap. The V gene's germline CDR1 is SEHNR and CDR2 FQNEAQ (reference sequence). The CDR3 has 13 amino acids. In nucleotides, the CDR3 is TGTGCCAGCAGCTTAGCGGGGGCCTATGGCTACACCTTC. As protein: CASSLAGAYGYTF.

This chain links TRBV3-1 (or the pseudogene TRBV3-2) with TRBJ1-4; TRBD1 matches 10 bases. This CDR3 region has 16 residues. The ends lost 1 base at V and 7 bases at J; junction bases unmatched: 6. Per the germline V gene, CDR1 is LGHDT and CDR2 is YNNKEL (reference sequence). The CDR3 nucleotides are TGTGCCAGCAGCCAAGGTGTATGGACAGGGGGTGAAAAACTGTTTTTT. As protein: CASSQGVWTGGEKLFF.

This chain connects TRBV7-2 to TRBJ1-3, with 7 bases that match TRBD1. The germline CDR1 and CDR2 sequences are SGHTA and FQGNSA. The CDR3 consists of 15 residues. The V and J ends lost 1 base and 2 bases, in that order; junction bases with no gene match: 2. The CDR3 DNA reads as TGTGCCAGCAGCTTAGGGACAGGCACTGGAAACACCATATATTTT. It is translated as CASSLGTGTGNTIYF.

CDR3 residues: CAISGAASGGDEQFF. DNA of the CDR3: TGTGCCATCAGCGGAGCGGCTAGCGGGGGGGATGAGCAGTTCTTC. V usage is TRBV10-3 and J usage is TRBJ2-1; 12 bases are a match to TRBD2. Germline CDR1 ENHRY, CDR2 SYGVKD. J gave up 8 bases and V 6 bases, and 8 bases lay outside the gene matches. CDR3 length: 15 amino acids.